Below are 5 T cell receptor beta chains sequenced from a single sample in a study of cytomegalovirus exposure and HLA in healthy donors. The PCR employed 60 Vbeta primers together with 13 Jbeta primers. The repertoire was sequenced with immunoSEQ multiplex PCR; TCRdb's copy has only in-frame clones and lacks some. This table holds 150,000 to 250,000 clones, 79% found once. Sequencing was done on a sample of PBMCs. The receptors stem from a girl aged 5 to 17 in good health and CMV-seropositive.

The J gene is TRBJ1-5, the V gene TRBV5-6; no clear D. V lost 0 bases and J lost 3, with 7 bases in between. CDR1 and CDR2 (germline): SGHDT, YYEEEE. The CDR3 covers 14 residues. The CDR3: CASSLGSYNQPQHF. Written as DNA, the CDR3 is TGTGCCAGCAGCTTGGGATCCTACAATCAGCCCCAGCATTTT.

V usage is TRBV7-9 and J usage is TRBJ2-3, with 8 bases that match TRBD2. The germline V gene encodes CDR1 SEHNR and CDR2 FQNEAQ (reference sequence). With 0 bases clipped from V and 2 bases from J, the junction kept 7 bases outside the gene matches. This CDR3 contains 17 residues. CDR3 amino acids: CASSLAPSGGPTDTQYF. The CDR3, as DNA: TGTGCCAGCAGCTTAGCCCCCAGCGGGGGCCCCACAGATACGCAGTATTTT.

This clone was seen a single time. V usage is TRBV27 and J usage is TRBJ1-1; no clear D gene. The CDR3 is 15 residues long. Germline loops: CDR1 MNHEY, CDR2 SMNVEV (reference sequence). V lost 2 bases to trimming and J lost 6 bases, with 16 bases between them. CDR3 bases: TGTGCCAGCAGTTTACACAGCTACCCACCCGCTGAAGCTTTCTTT. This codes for CASSLHSYPPAEAFF.

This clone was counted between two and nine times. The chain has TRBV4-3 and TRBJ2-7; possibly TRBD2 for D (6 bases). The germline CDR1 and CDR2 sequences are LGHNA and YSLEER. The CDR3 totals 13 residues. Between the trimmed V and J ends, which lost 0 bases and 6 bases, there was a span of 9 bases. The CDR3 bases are TGCGCCAGCAGCCAAGACGAGGGAGGCGAGCAGTACTTC. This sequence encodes CASSQDEGGEQYF.

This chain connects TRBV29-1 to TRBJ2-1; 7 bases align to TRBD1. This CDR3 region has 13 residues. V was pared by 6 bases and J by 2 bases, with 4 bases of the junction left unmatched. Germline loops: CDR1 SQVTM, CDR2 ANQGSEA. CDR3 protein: CSVDDRAYNEQFF. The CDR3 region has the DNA TGCAGCGTCGACGACAGGGCCTACAATGAGCAGTTCTTC.